A single sample is the source of the 9 T cell receptor beta chains below, sequenced in a study of cytomegalovirus exposure and HLA in healthy donors. Use of 60 Vbeta and 13 Jbeta primers characterized the PCR. Assay used: immunoSEQ multiplex PCR; TCRdb lists only in-frame clones, some missing. The repertoire holds about 110,000 clones, with about two thirds as singletons. Sequences were obtained from PBMCs. These receptors all stem from a boy younger than 18 in good health and CMV-seronegative.

This chain links TRBV30 with TRBJ2-1; TRBD2 matches at 10 bases. Trimming cost V 1 base and J 4 bases; bases outside gene matches: 22. The CDR3 contains 21 residues. CDR1 and CDR2 from the germline V gene are GTSNPN and SVGIG (reference sequence). CDR3 residues: CAWSDFGLAGVRRRVYNEQFF. CDR3 nucleotide sequence: TGTGCCTGGAGTGATTTCGGGCTAGCGGGAGTAAGGAGAAGGGTATACAATGAGCAGTTCTTC.

The V gene is TRBV29-1, the J gene TRBJ2-4; 7 bases are shared with TRBD1. V lost 4 bases, J lost 13 bases, and 10 bases stayed unmatched. Germline V CDR1 and CDR2: SQVTM, ANQGSEA. The CDR3 extends over 12 amino acids. CDR3 region: CSVGGQVTTQYF. CDR3 coding DNA: TGCAGCGTTGGTGGACAGGTGACTACGCAGTACTTC.

This clone appeared once. This sequence joins TRBV10-2 and TRBJ1-5, with D perhaps matching TRBD1 (5 bases). CDR3 length equals 13 residues. The V and J ends lost 3 bases and 3 bases respectively, with 6 bases between them. Germline V lookup: CDR1 WSHSY, CDR2 SAAADI. CDR3 in DNA: TGCGCCAGCAGTGACAGGGTCAATCAGCCCCAGCATTTT. Protein product: CASSDRVNQPQHF.

The rearrangement uses TRBV18 and TRBJ1-4, with 7 bases fitting TRBD1. J lost 8 bases, V lost 4 bases, and 7 bases had no gene match. CDR3 size: 14 residues. CDR1 is KGHSH and CDR2 is LQKENI in the germline V gene. The CDR3 is CASSRQGGEEKLFF. In nucleotides, the CDR3 is TGTGCCAGCTCACGGCAGGGGGGAGAAGAAAAACTGTTTTTT.

This clone was picked up a small number of times. The genes are TRBV4-1 and TRBJ1-4; weak D call: TRBD1 (6 bases). V was trimmed by 5 bases and J by 0 bases, leaving 13 bases between them. Germline lookup yields CDR1 MGHRA and CDR2 YSYEKL. The CDR3 covers 16 residues. CDR3 DNA sequence: TGCGCCAGCAGCGCCTACAGGGCTGCAACTAATGAAAAACTGTTTTTT. This sequence encodes CASSAYRAATNEKLFF.

The gene calls are TRBV28 and TRBJ2-1, with D unresolved. The V end lost 6 bases, the J end lost 9 bases, and 12 bases lay between the germline ends. This CDR3 has 12 amino acids. Germline V gives CDR1 MDHEN, CDR2 SYDVKM. The chain's CDR3 is CASSTQVGEQFF. The CDR3 DNA is TGTGCCAGCAGCACCCAGGTCGGTGAGCAGTTCTTC.

Only a few counts were recorded for this clone. The J gene is TRBJ2-3, the V gene TRBV9; 12 bases match TRBD2. From germline, CDR1 is SGDLS and CDR2 YYNGEE. The CDR3 has 17 amino acids. The V and J ends lost 3 bases and 1 base, in that order; junction bases with no gene match: 6. CDR3 DNA: TGTGCCAGCAGCGAGGGACTAGCGGGTTCCGGCACAGATACGCAGTATTTT. Translation: CASSEGLAGSGTDTQYF.

The chain has TRBV5-1 and TRBJ2-7; 8 bases align to TRBD1. The length of the CDR3 is 16 residues. Germline lookup yields CDR1 SGHRS and CDR2 YFSETQ. V dropped 0 bases and J dropped 1; count of bases not matched to a gene: 6. The CDR3 coding sequence is TGCGCCAGCAGCTTGGCAGGGGGCGTTTTATCCTACGAGCAGTACTTC. Amino acid sequence: CASSLAGGVLSYEQYF.

This clone was observed a few times. The DNA of the CDR3 is TGTGCCAGCAGACGACAGGCGCTCTATGGCTACACCTTC. Protein: CASRRQALYGYTF. The chain employs TRBV7-9 and TRBJ1-2; D might be TRBD1 (6 bases). The CDR3 spans 13 residues. Trimming removed 6 bases at V and 4 bases at J, with 12 bases between. Germline lookup yields CDR1 SEHNR and CDR2 FQNEAQ (reference sequence).